Each of the 3 T cell receptor beta chains below was sequenced from the same sample in a study of T cell repertoires in cytomegalovirus infection. TCRdb re-called the reads with MiXCR, one entry per CDR3 protein. Of fewer than 350,000 distinct CDR3 sequences listed, 9.5% are singletons. The sequencing sample was made of PBMCs. These receptors all stem from a human donor in good health (CMV status not recorded). Some clones in this sample may be carry-over from other donors' samples.

This clonotype was observed a few times. This sequence joins TRBV19 and TRBJ1-1, with D possibly being TRBD1 (5 bases). This CDR3 spans 16 amino acids. V lost 4 bases, J lost 1 base, and 16 bases lay in between. Germline V gene sequence: CDR1 LNHDA, CDR2 SQIVND (reference sequence). The CDR3 sequence is CASSTNRDLRNTEAFF. The CDR3 bases are TGTGCCAGTAGTACAAACCGGGACCTCAGGAACACTGAAGCTTTCTTT.

This clonotype was recorded many times. V usage is TRBV7-6 and J usage is TRBJ2-5; D might be TRBD1 (5 bases). CDR3 size: 14 residues. Trimming pared 5 bases from V and 2 bases from J, leaving 12 bases between. CDR1 and CDR2 from the germline V gene are SGHVS and FNYEAQ. Here the CDR3 DNA reads TGTGCCAGCAGCCCTGGGGCGGTTCAAGAGACCCAGTACTTC. It encodes CASSPGAVQETQYF. The entire variable domain, with the rest obtained from reference TRBV7-6 and TRBJ2-5, is as follows: GAGVSQSPRYKVTKRGQDVALRCDPISGHVSLYWYRQALGQGPEFLTYFNYEAQQDKSGLPNDRFSAERPEGSISTLTIQRTEQRDSAMYRCASSPGAVQETQYFGPGTRLLVL.

This rearrangement joins TRBV4-2 to TRBJ2-1; D remains ambiguous. The CDR3 contains 10 residues. Germline V gives CDR1 LGHNA, CDR2 YNFKEQ. Between the trimmed V and J ends, which lost 5 bases and 10 bases, there was a span of 6 bases. In nucleotides, the CDR3 is TGTGCCAGCAGCGGAAAGGAGCAGTTCTTC. Translating gives CASSGKEQFF.